The T cell receptor (beta chain) under discussion was sequenced for a study of T cells after yellow fever vaccination. Study conclusions and caveats: The secondary response was weaker but peaked faster, day 5 versus 15. Abundant bulk-population clonotypes could contaminate the FACS-sorted repertoires. Primary-vaccination clones mostly resurfaced post-booster (around 95% CD4, roughly 87% CD8).

UMIs and a universal primer site were added when TCR cDNA was made by 5'RACE template switching. TCRdb used MiXCR to reprocess the 5' RACE reads, holding one entry per CDR3 protein. The sample records 140,000 to 150,000 distinct CDR3 sequences, approximately 6.6% being singletons. The table lists this clonotype with many counts. As yet, its antigen is unknown. Germline V lookup: CDR1 ENHRY, CDR2 SYGVKD. The CDR3 has 12 amino acids. V lost 8 bases and J 3 bases, leaving 10 bases between the germline ends. The sequence was collected from a man aged 25 to 40 who received the YFV17D yellow fever vaccine. The gene calls are TRBV10-3 and TRBJ2-5; possibly TRBD2 for D (5 bases). This specimen consisted of CD4+ T cells sorted from PBMCs, obtained 10 days after the yellow fever booster vaccination. The CDR3 protein is CAIGRGKETQYF. For the CDR3, the DNA is TGTGCCATCGGCCGAGGGAAAGAGACCCAGTACTTC.